Below are 16 T cell receptor beta chains sequenced from a single sample in a study of tissue T cells after allogeneic stem cell transplantation. The protocol was immunoSEQ multiplex PCR, while the TCRdb copy is restricted to in-frame clones and leaves out a portion. The sample shows around 2,000 clones, about 75% of them seen only once. The sample consisted of ileal tissue, taken at autopsy. These receptors were obtained from a male patient aged 35 to 69 with steroid-refractory graft-versus-host disease after an allogeneic stem cell transplant. Some T cells may trace back to the graft donor.

The chain recombines TRBV11-2 with TRBJ1-3; D gene unclear. CDR3 size: 13 residues. V was cut by 1 base and J by 9 bases, with 10 bases left in between. Germline V gene lookup returns CDR1 SGHAT and CDR2 FQNNGV. DNA of the CDR3: TGTGCCAGCAGCTTAGGGAGGGCGGCCACCATATATTTT. Translation: CASSLGRAATIYF.

The chain employs TRBV19 and TRBJ2-1; 7 bases are shared with TRBD1. The CDR3 length is 12 residues. V lost 5 bases and J lost 14; bases outside the gene matches: 9. Germline V lookup: CDR1 LNHDA, CDR2 SQIVND (reference sequence). CDR3 region: CASSQQTGREFF. DNA for the CDR3: TGTGCCAGTAGTCAACAGACAGGGCGTGAGTTCTTC.

The chain employs TRBV9 and TRBJ1-4; D possibly corresponds to TRBD1 (6 bases). From germline, CDR1 is SGDLS and CDR2 YYNGEE. The CDR3 is 15 amino acids. Trimming took off 6 bases at V and 5 bases at J, with 17 bases between the two ends. The CDR3 region is CASNAAGQGNEKLFF. Here the CDR3 DNA reads TGTGCCAGCAACGCCGCTGGCCAGGGGAATGAAAAACTGTTTTTT. Supplemented by reference TRBV9 and TRBJ1-4, the full variable domain reads DSGVTQTPKHLITATGQRVTLRCSPRSGDLSVYWYQQSLDQGLQFLIQYYNGEERAKGNILERFSAQQFPDLHSELNLSSLELGDSALYFCASNAAGQGNEKLFFGSGTQLSVL.

The CDR3 loop is CASTDSSTNQPQHF. Here the CDR3 DNA reads TGTGCCAGCACCGACAGTTCCACGAATCAGCCCCAGCATTTT. This sequence joins TRBV7-9 and TRBJ1-5; D is possibly TRBD1 (5 bases). From germline, CDR1 is SEHNR and CDR2 FQNEAQ (reference sequence). Trimming shortened V by 7 bases and J by 4 bases, and 14 bases separated the two germline ends. This CDR3 region has 14 residues.

V usage is TRBV10-3 and J usage is TRBJ2-7; D is perhaps TRBD1 (6 bases). Trimming stripped 11 bases from V and 3 bases from J, with 17 bases between. The CDR3 consists of 13 residues. Germline loops: CDR1 ENHRY, CDR2 SYGVKD. Here the CDR3 reads CAASPTGYYEQYF. As DNA, the CDR3 is TGTGCCGCTTCACCGACAGGCTACTACGAGCAGTACTTC.

This sequence joins TRBV10-3 and TRBJ1-1, with D maybe TRBD1 (5 bases). Trimming removed 11 bases at V and 0 bases at J, with 16 bases between. The length of the CDR3 is 14 residues. Germline CDR1 ENHRY, CDR2 SYGVKD. CDR3 bases: TGTGCCGTCTCCAGGGAGCCGATGAACACTGAAGCTTTCTTT. Protein sequence: CAVSREPMNTEAFF.

This chain connects TRBV19 to TRBJ2-3; no definite D call. Between the trimmed V and J ends, which lost 3 bases and 5 bases, there was a span of 6 bases. The CDR3 contains 12 residues. CDR1 is LNHDA, CDR2 SQIVND, per germline (reference sequence). The CDR3 sequence is CASSMVIDTQYF. CDR3 bases: TGTGCCAGTAGTATGGTCATAGATACGCAGTATTTT.

This chain's CDR3 is CASRGLGGPQHF. DNA for the CDR3: TGTGCCAGCAGGGGCCTCGGGGGGCCCCAGCATTTT. J is TRBJ1-5 and V is TRBV12-3 or TRBV12-4, with D tentatively TRBD1 (5 bases). The CDR3 extends over 12 amino acids. V lost 6 bases and J 9 bases, leaving 12 bases between the germline ends.

This chain uses TRBV10-3 with TRBJ2-5, with a possible D match to TRBD1 (7 bases). Trimming left V 6 bases short and J 2 bases short, with 22 bases between. The CDR3 has 17 amino acids. Germline V gene data show CDR1 as ENHRY and CDR2 as SYGVKD. CDR3 in DNA: TGTGCCATCAGCGGGGGACAGACCGGCGGGGTACAAGAGACCCAGTACTTC. It translates to CAISGGQTGGVQETQYF.

This rearrangement joins TRBV11-3 to TRBJ2-1; 7 bases match TRBD1. Unmatched junction bases numbered 12, after V lost 5 bases and J lost 8 bases. CDR3 length: 15 amino acids. CDR1 SGHNT and CDR2 YENEEA come from the germline V gene. CDR3 sequence: CASSQTSDRIDEQFF. The CDR3 nucleotides read TGTGCCAGCAGCCAAACATCGGACAGGATCGATGAGCAGTTCTTC.

The CDR3 coding sequence is TGTGCCAGCAGTCTAGCGGGGACTTCCTACAATGAGCAGTTCTTC. Translated, it gives CASSLAGTSYNEQFF. The chain couples TRBV28 to TRBJ2-1, with 9 nucleotides matching TRBD2. This CDR3 contains 15 residues. J gave up 1 base and V 5 bases, and 3 bases lay outside the gene matches. Germline V gene sequence: CDR1 MDHEN, CDR2 SYDVKM. Full variable domain (rest looked up from reference TRBV28 and TRBJ2-1): DVKVTQSSRYLVKRTGEKVFLECVQDMDHENMFWYRQDPGLGLRLIYFSYDVKMKEKGDIPEGYSVSREKKERFSLILESASTNQTSMYLCASSLAGTSYNEQFFGPGTRLTVL.

This chain uses TRBV2 with TRBJ2-2, with D possibly matching TRBD1 (6 bases). Trimming took 8 bases from V and 5 from J, leaving 15 bases between them. CDR3 length equals 14 residues. CDR1 SNHLY and CDR2 FYNNEI come from the germline V gene. CDR3 sequence (DNA): TGTGCCAGCGGAGCCAGGGGTGGAACCGGGGAGCTGTTTTTT. Encoded protein: CASGARGGTGELFF. Full variable domain (outside the CDR3, taken from reference TRBV2 and TRBJ2-2): EPEVTQTPSHQVTQMGQEVILRCVPISNHLYFYWYRQILGQKVEFLVSFYNNEISEKSEIFDDQFSVERPDGSNFTLKIRSTKLEDSAMYFCASGARGGTGELFFGEGSRLTVL.

By share of the sample, this clone is large. V usage is TRBV30 and J usage is TRBJ2-7; possible D gene TRBD1, 5 bases. Germline V gives CDR1 GTSNPN, CDR2 SVGIG (reference sequence). This CDR3 has 12 amino acids. V dropped 2 bases and J dropped 4 bases, with 9 bases sitting between them. The CDR3 protein is CAWSMGPYEQYF. DNA of the CDR3: TGTGCCTGGAGTATGGGGCCTTACGAGCAGTACTTC. The full variable domain, rest sourced from reference TRBV30 and TRBJ2-7, is SQTIHQWPATLVQPVGSPLSLECTVEGTSNPNLYWYRQAAGRGLQLLFYSVGIGQISSEVPQNLSASRPQDRQFILSSKKLLLSDSGFYLCAWSMGPYEQYFGPGTRLTVT.

This rearrangement joins TRBV4-3 to TRBJ2-1, with 9 positions matching TRBD2. There are 15 residues in the CDR3. V gave up 1 base and J gave up 4 bases; unmatched junction bases: 2. CDR1 is LGHNA, CDR2 YSLEER, per germline. The CDR3 protein is CASSQGTSEYNEQFF. In DNA, the CDR3 is TGCGCCAGCAGCCAAGGGACTAGCGAGTACAATGAGCAGTTCTTC.

V gene TRBV2 combines with J gene TRBJ1-5; no reliable D call. This CDR3 contains 14 residues. Trimming cost V 2 bases and J 2 bases, with 7 bases left between them. Per the germline V gene, CDR1 is SNHLY and CDR2 is FYNNEI. CDR3 coding DNA: TGTGCCAGCAGTGAAAGGGCAGGCAATCAGCCCCAGCATTTT. Protein: CASSERAGNQPQHF.

The rearrangement joins TRBV7-2 to TRBJ2-2, with D perhaps matching TRBD2 (7 bases). CDR1 is SGHTA and CDR2 is FQGNSA in the germline V gene. The CDR3 contains 14 residues. V was cut by 7 bases and J by 0 bases, with 9 bases left in between. The CDR3 DNA reads TGTGCCAGCACCGGGGGGCCGAACACCGGGGAGCTGTTTTTT. Protein sequence: CASTGGPNTGELFF.